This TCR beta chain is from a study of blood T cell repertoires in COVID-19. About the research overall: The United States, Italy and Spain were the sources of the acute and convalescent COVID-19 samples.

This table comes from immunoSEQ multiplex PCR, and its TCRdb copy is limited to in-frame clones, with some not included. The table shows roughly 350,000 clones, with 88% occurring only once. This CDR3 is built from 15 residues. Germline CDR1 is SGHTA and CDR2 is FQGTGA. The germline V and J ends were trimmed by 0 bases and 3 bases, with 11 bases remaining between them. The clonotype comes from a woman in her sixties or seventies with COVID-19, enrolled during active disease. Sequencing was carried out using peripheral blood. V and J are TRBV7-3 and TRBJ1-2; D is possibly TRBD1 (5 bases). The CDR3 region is CASSLTGGDDYGYTF. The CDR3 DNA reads TGTGCCAGCAGCTTAACGGGAGGGGACGACTATGGCTACACCTTC.